Described below is a single T cell receptor (beta chain) sequence and its context. Its matching antigen is unknown. This sample stems from a study of brain T cells in children with intractable seizures. Study-level results: Viral specificity was inferred only from CDR3 similarity; HCMV serostatus was unknown.

Clones were sequenced by immunoSEQ multiplex PCR, and TCRdb holds only the in-frame ones, with some missing. Of 80,000 or so clones listed, approximately 89% are singletons. Surgery cases with the highest brain T cell transcript signatures were chosen for sequencing. This CDR3 has 13 amino acids. Germline V gene data show CDR1 as MDHEN and CDR2 as SYDVKM. V gave up 6 bases and J gave up 3 bases, with 12 bases separating them. The sequence came from a girl aged 2 to 9 with Rasmussen encephalitis and intractable seizures. The chain links TRBV28 to TRBJ2-7; D is uncertain. The sample was peripheral blood, taken at surgery. CDR3 in DNA: TGTGCCAGCAGCCTTACCCTAGTCTACGAGCAGTACTTC. Translated: CASSLTLVYEQYF.